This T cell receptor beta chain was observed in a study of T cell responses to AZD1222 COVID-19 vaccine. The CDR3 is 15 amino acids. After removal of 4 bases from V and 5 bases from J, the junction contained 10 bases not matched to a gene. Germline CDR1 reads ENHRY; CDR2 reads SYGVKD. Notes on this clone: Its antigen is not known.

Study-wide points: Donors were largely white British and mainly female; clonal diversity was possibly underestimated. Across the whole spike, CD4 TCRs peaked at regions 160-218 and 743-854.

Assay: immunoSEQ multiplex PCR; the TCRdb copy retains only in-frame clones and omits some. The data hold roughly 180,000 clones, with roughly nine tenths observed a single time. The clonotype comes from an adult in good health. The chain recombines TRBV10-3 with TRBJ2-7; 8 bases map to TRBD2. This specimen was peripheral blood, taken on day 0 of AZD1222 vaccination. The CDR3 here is CAISGGGGRRHEQYF. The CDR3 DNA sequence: TGTGCCATCAGTGGTGGTGGCGGGAGGCGGCACGAGCAGTACTTC.